These 11 T cell receptor beta chains were sequenced from one sample in a study of T-cell reconstitution after alpha-beta-depleted transplantation in children. TCRbeta library construction was performed incorporating unique molecular identifiers. TCRdb called the PCR reads again in MiXCR, with one record for every CDR3 protein. Seen here are more than 85,000 distinct CDR3 sequences, roughly 7.6% observed once, and the top ten hold about a sixth. The sample here was PBMCs, taken before TCRalphabeta/CD19-depleted stem cell transplant. The receptors originated from a boy aged 2 to 9 with acute lymphoblastic leukemia, due to receive a stem cell transplant.

The chain carries TRBV7-9 and TRBJ2-1, with TRBD2 matching 9 bases. The CDR3 loop spans 15 amino acids. In germline, CDR1 is SEHNR, CDR2 FQNEAQ (reference sequence). The V gene end was trimmed by 5 bases and the J gene end by 7 bases; junction bases not matched to a gene: 9. The CDR3 nucleotides are TGTGCCAGCAGCCCCTGGGGTAGCGGGGGAAATGAGCAGTTCTTC. Its protein is CASSPWGSGGNEQFF.

This clonotype came up many times. CDR3 sequence: CASTLAVSSYNEQFF. In DNA, the CDR3 is TGTGCCAGCACCTTGGCCGTCAGCTCCTACAATGAGCAGTTCTTC. The rearrangement joins TRBV7-3 to TRBJ2-1, with D unclear. Looked up from germline, CDR1 is SGHTA and CDR2 is FQGTGA. This CDR3 has 15 residues. Trimming took off 7 bases at V and 0 bases at J, with 13 bases between the two ends.

This clonotype has just a few counts. The CDR3 nucleotides are TGTGCCAGCAGCCGCAAGGGGGAGGGGGGGTACAATGAGCAGTTCTTC. Its protein is CASSRKGEGGYNEQFF. The chain carries TRBV7-9 and TRBJ2-1; a weak D match, TRBD2 (7 bases). The CDR3 sequence is 16 residues long. In germline, CDR1 is SEHNR, CDR2 FQNEAQ (reference sequence). Trimming removed 5 bases at V and 4 bases at J, with 18 bases between.

This clonotype was seen at least ten times. The chain has TRBV7-2 and TRBJ2-3; 12 bases fit TRBD2. The V segment lost 1 base and the J segment 1 base; nucleotides outside the gene matches: 0. The CDR3 runs to 16 residues. Germline lookup yields CDR1 SGHTA and CDR2 FQGNSA. CDR3 coding DNA: TGTGCCAGCAGCTTAGGACTAGCGGGGGGCACAGATACGCAGTATTTT. Translating gives CASSLGLAGGTDTQYF.

This clonotype was observed a few times. The V and J genes are TRBV28 and TRBJ1-2; no reliable D call. The V end was cut by 1 base, the J end by 7 bases, with 10 bases between. The CDR3 length is 13 residues. Germline assignment: CDR1 MDHEN and CDR2 SYDVKM. CDR3 sequence: CASSLSRLGGYTF. The CDR3 DNA reads TGTGCCAGCAGTTTATCCAGGCTGGGTGGCTACACCTTC.

This clonotype was recorded a few times. V is TRBV27 and J is TRBJ2-7; 8 nucleotides agree with TRBD2. The CDR3 sequence is 14 residues long. The germline V gene encodes CDR1 MNHEY and CDR2 SMNVEV (reference sequence). Germline trimming cut 5 bases from V and 2 bases from J; bases unmatched to any gene: 5. The CDR3 reads CASSPGGATYEQYF. CDR3 sequence (DNA): TGTGCCAGCAGTCCCGGGGGGGCGACCTACGAGCAGTACTTC.

This clonotype has at least ten counts. This chain joins TRBV19 and TRBJ1-5; no reliable D call. V shed 9 bases and J shed 0 bases, with 18 bases lying between them. Germline lookup yields CDR1 LNHDA and CDR2 SQIVND (reference sequence). This CDR3 has 16 residues. The CDR3 reads CASTNPGDYSNQPQHF. The CDR3 DNA sequence: TGTGCCAGCACCAACCCAGGCGACTATAGCAATCAGCCCCAGCATTTT.

The chain uses TRBV5-5 and TRBJ1-1; D gene unclear. Trimming stripped 4 bases from V and 4 bases from J, with 14 bases between. CDR3 length: 14 residues. Germline CDR1 SGHKS, CDR2 YYEKEE (reference sequence). The chain's CDR3 is CASSVGLRATEAFF. CDR3 in DNA: TGTGCCAGCAGCGTCGGTTTAAGGGCCACTGAAGCTTTCTTT.

This clonotype was counted many times. The gene calls are TRBV11-2 and TRBJ2-5, with TRBD2 identical over 9 bases. The CDR3 has 15 amino acids. From germline, CDR1 is SGHAT and CDR2 FQNNGV. The J segment lost 2 bases and the V segment lost 3 bases, leaving 4 bases of the junction unmatched. The CDR3 DNA sequence: TGTGCCAGCAGCTTTAGCGGGGGCCATCAAGAGACCCAGTACTTC. It yields the protein CASSFSGGHQETQYF.

Only a few counts were recorded for this clonotype. This chain uses TRBV4-2 with TRBJ1-6; D gene unclear. This CDR3 has 15 amino acids. Deletions cut 0 bases from V and 7 bases from J, with 10 bases between. In germline, CDR1 is LGHNA, CDR2 YNFKEQ. The CDR3 protein is CASSQEGSGNSPLHF. The CDR3 DNA reads TGTGCCAGCAGCCAAGAAGGGTCTGGGAATTCACCCCTCCACTTT.

V gene TRBV29-1 combines with J gene TRBJ2-3, with D perhaps matching TRBD1 (6 bases). This CDR3 is 12 amino acids long. V dropped 5 bases and J dropped 2 bases, with 8 bases sitting between them. Germline lookup yields CDR1 SQVTM and CDR2 ANQGSEA. CDR3 sequence: CSVRTDTDTQYF. Written as DNA, the CDR3 is TGCAGCGTTCGGACAGACACAGATACGCAGTATTTT.